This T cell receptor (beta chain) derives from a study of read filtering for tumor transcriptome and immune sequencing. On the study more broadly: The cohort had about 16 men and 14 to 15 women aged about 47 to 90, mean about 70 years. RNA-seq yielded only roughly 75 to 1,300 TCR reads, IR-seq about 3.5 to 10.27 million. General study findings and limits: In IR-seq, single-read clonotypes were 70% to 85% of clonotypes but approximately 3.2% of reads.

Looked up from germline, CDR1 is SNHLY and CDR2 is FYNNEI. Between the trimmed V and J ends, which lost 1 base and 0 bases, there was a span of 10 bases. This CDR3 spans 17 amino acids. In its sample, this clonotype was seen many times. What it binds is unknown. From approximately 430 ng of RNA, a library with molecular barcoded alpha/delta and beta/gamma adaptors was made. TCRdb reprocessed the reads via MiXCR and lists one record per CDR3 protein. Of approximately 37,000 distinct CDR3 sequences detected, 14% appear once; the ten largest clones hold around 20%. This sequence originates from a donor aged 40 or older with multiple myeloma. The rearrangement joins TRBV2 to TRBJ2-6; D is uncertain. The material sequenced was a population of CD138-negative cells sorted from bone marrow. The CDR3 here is CASSEGVSGSGANVLTF. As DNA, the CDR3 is TGTGCCAGCAGTGAAGGGGTCTCGGGCTCTGGGGCCAACGTCCTGACTTTC.